The 30 T cell receptor beta chains reported below all come from one sample, sequenced in a study of blood T cell repertoires in COVID-19. Sequencing was performed with immunoSEQ multiplex PCR; in TCRdb, only in-frame clones are kept and a portion is missing. The data contain tens of thousands of clones, about nine tenths of them singletons. Sample: peripheral blood. The receptor set was obtained from a human donor in a cohort sampled during active COVID-19.

The genes are TRBV2 and TRBJ1-5; D is unclear. The CDR3 length is 14 residues. Trimming removed 7 bases at V and 0 bases at J, with 10 bases between. The germline V gene has CDR1 SNHLY and CDR2 FYNNEI. The CDR3 nucleotides are TGTGCCAGCAAGGGAGATAATAGCAATCAGCCCCAGCATTTT. As protein: CASKGDNSNQPQHF.

This chain joins TRBV5-1 and TRBJ1-2, with 8 nucleotides matching TRBD1. The CDR3 runs to 14 residues. Germline V gene sequence: CDR1 SGHRS, CDR2 YFSETQ. Trimming at V came to 4 bases and at J to 2 bases, leaving 4 bases not matched to a gene. The CDR3 spells CASSGGQGNYGYTF. As DNA, the CDR3 is TGCGCCAGCAGCGGAGGACAGGGAAACTATGGCTACACCTTC.

The gene calls are TRBV18 and TRBJ1-6; D is uncertain. The CDR3 consists of 14 residues. Germline loops: CDR1 KGHSH, CDR2 LQKENI. With 3 bases removed from V and 8 bases from J, the gap between germline ends came to 11 bases. CDR3: CASSPGRQDSPLHF. The CDR3 DNA is TGTGCCAGCTCACCCGGCCGGCAGGATTCACCCCTCCACTTT. The whole variable domain, filled in from reference TRBV18 and TRBJ1-6, reads NAGVMQNPRHLVRRRGQEARLRCSPMKGHSHVYWYRQLPEEGLKFMVYLQKENIIDESGMPKERFSAEFPKEGPSILRIQQVVRGDSAAYFCASSPGRQDSPLHFGNGTRLTVT.

CDR3 in amino acids: CASKEGTDLNTGELFF. The CDR3 coding sequence is TGTGCCTCAAAGGAGGGGACAGACTTAAACACCGGGGAGCTGTTTTTT. The rearrangement joins TRBV7-9 to TRBJ2-2, with a tentative D call TRBD1 (7 bases). Trimming stripped 11 bases from V and 2 bases from J, with 21 bases between. This CDR3 comprises 16 residues. Germline values: CDR1 SEHNR, CDR2 FQNEAQ (reference sequence).

The rearrangement joins TRBV25-1 to TRBJ2-2, with 7 bases fitting TRBD1. Per the germline V gene, CDR1 is MGHDK and CDR2 is SYGVNS. This CDR3 is 15 amino acids long. Losses at the gene ends were 6 bases for V and 6 bases for J; bases not matched to a gene: 10. For the CDR3, the DNA is TGTGCCAGCAGACTAACAGGGGAGAGTTCCGGGGAGCTGTTTTTT. Amino acids: CASRLTGESSGELFF.

The chain recombines TRBV6-2 or TRBV6-3 with TRBJ2-2; D is possibly TRBD1 (6 bases). The CDR3 sequence is 15 residues long. V was clipped by 6 bases and J by 6 bases, with 17 bases between them. CDR1 MNHEY and CDR2 SVGEGT come from the germline V gene. The CDR3 here is CASSLKQGWAGELFF. DNA of the CDR3: TGTGCCAGCAGCCTTAAACAGGGATGGGCCGGGGAGCTGTTTTTT.

The chain links TRBV19 to TRBJ2-7, with D maybe TRBD2 (6 bases). There are 15 residues in the CDR3. Trimming cost V 3 bases and J 0 bases, with 12 bases left between them. From germline, CDR1 is LNHDA and CDR2 SQIVND (reference sequence). The CDR3 spells CASSMGGESSYEQYF. As DNA, the CDR3 is TGTGCCAGTAGTATGGGCGGGGAGTCCTCCTACGAGCAGTACTTC. Together with reference TRBV19 and TRBJ2-7, the CDR3 gives the full variable domain: DGGITQSPKYLFRKEGQNVTLSCEQNLNHDAMYWYRQDPGQGLRLIYYSQIVNDFQKGDIAEGYSVSREKKESFPLTVTSAQKNPTAFYLCASSMGGESSYEQYFGPGTRLTVT.

The V call is TRBV6-4, the J call TRBJ2-1; TRBD2 aligns across 8 bases. CDR3 length equals 16 residues. Trimming at V came to 0 bases and at J to 4 bases, leaving 5 bases not matched to a gene. CDR1 is MRHNA and CDR2 is SNTAGT in the germline V gene. CDR3 protein: CASSDSVRGGYNEQFF. CDR3 DNA sequence: TGTGCCAGCAGTGACTCAGTACGGGGGGGGTACAATGAGCAGTTCTTC.

The rearrangement joins TRBV27 to TRBJ2-7; 12 bases are a match to TRBD1. The germline V gene has CDR1 MNHEY and CDR2 SMNVEV (reference sequence). V lost 7 bases to trimming and J lost 10 bases; unmatched junction nucleotides: 5. The CDR3 contains 12 residues. CDR3 coding DNA: TGTGCCAGCAAAGCGGGACAGGGGGCTCAGTACTTC. Encoded protein: CASKAGQGAQYF.

The chain is built from TRBV11-2 and TRBJ2-3, with 14 bases aligning to TRBD2. V dropped 8 bases and J dropped 6; count of bases not matched to a gene: 7. The CDR3 runs 15 residues. Looked up from germline, CDR1 is SGHAT and CDR2 is FQNNGV. The CDR3 region is CASSGLAGGRDTQYF. As DNA, the CDR3 is TGTGCCAGCTCCGGACTAGCGGGGGGCCGCGATACGCAGTATTTT.

The CDR3 bases are TGTGCCAGCAGTGACGACAGGGGTCGCTCACCCCTCCACTTT. It yields the protein CASSDDRGRSPLHF. J is TRBJ1-6 and V is TRBV2; TRBD1 matches 8 bases. V trimming: 3 bases; J trimming: 10 bases; junction bases outside the gene matches: 5. CDR3 length: 14 amino acids. Germline V gives CDR1 SNHLY, CDR2 FYNNEI.

The chain combines TRBV12-3 or TRBV12-4 with TRBJ2-2; no reliable D call. The CDR3 runs to 13 residues. V lost 3 bases and J lost 4, with 6 bases in between. CDR3 amino acids: CASSFDTTGELFF. Written as DNA, the CDR3 is TGTGCCAGCAGTTTCGACACCACCGGGGAGCTGTTTTTT.

The chain recombines TRBV4-2 with TRBJ1-1, with D tentatively TRBD1 (5 bases). The V end was cut by 1 base, the J end by 0 bases, with 9 bases between. Germline V gene lookup returns CDR1 LGHNA and CDR2 YNFKEQ. This CDR3 spans 15 amino acids. This CDR3 reads CASSQVGGVNTEAFF. The CDR3 region has the DNA TGTGCCAGCAGCCAAGTGGGGGGAGTGAACACTGAAGCTTTCTTT.

The gene calls are TRBV7-8 and TRBJ1-1; tentative D call: TRBD1 (5 bases). This CDR3 spans 15 amino acids. Germline V lookup: CDR1 SGHVS, CDR2 FQNEAQ. Deletions cut 0 bases from V and 4 bases from J, with 12 bases between. CDR3 in DNA: TGTGCCAGCAGCTTAGCTGCGGCCGGGGGCACTGAAGCTTTCTTT. Encoded protein: CASSLAAAGGTEAFF.

V gene TRBV2 combines with J gene TRBJ1-1; possibly TRBD1 for D (5 bases). Germline V gene sequence: CDR1 SNHLY, CDR2 FYNNEI. This CDR3 comprises 15 residues. Trimming pared 6 bases from V and 6 bases from J, leaving 20 bases between. The CDR3 spells CASSPPGGGRAEAFF. The CDR3 nucleotides are TGTGCCAGCAGCCCCCCGGGGGGGGGTAGAGCTGAAGCTTTCTTT.

This rearrangement joins TRBV5-5 to TRBJ2-7; 11 bases are shared with TRBD1. CDR1 SGHKS and CDR2 YYEKEE come from the germline V gene (reference sequence). CDR3 length: 14 residues. The trim removed 3 bases at V and 4 bases at J, leaving 3 bases unmatched. CDR3 sequence reads: CASSWTGGVYEQYF. CDR3 DNA: TGTGCCAGCAGCTGGACAGGGGGCGTTTACGAGCAGTACTTC.

The CDR3 sequence: CASSGQSYQETQYF. The CDR3 bases are TGTGCCAGCAGCGGACAGTCCTACCAAGAGACCCAGTACTTC. The gene calls are TRBV7-2 and TRBJ2-5, with a tentative D call TRBD1 (6 bases). The CDR3 contains 14 residues. The V gene's germline CDR1 is SGHTA and CDR2 FQGNSA. Trimming took 5 bases from V and 0 from J, leaving 10 bases between them.

The chain links TRBV18 to TRBJ2-7, with D maybe TRBD2 (5 bases). Deletions cut 3 bases from V and 5 bases from J, with 17 bases between. The CDR3 spans 15 residues. In germline, CDR1 is KGHSH, CDR2 LQKENI. In nucleotides, the CDR3 is TGTGCCAGCTCACCCTCCCCCGGGATTCGTGACGAGCAGTACTTC. It encodes CASSPSPGIRDEQYF.

This clone was observed a handful of times. V and J are TRBV24-1 and TRBJ2-1; 7 bases line up with TRBD1. J lost 4 bases, V lost 3 bases, and 14 bases had no gene match. CDR3 length equals 18 residues. Germline V gene lookup returns CDR1 KGHDR and CDR2 SFDVKD. The CDR3 nucleotides read TGTGCCACCAGTGATGCCGACTACACAGGGGACAATTACAATGAGCAGTTCTTC. It translates to CATSDADYTGDNYNEQFF.

This rearrangement joins TRBV5-1 to TRBJ2-3; 7 nucleotides agree with TRBD2. Trimming removed 2 bases from V and 4 bases from J; junction bases left unmatched: 7. CDR1 and CDR2 (germline): SGHRS, YFSETQ. The CDR3 consists of 15 residues. The CDR3 spells CASSFAGEPADTQYF. For the CDR3, the DNA is TGCGCCAGCAGCTTCGCGGGGGAACCTGCAGATACGCAGTATTTT.

The rearrangement links TRBV5-6 to TRBJ1-5; 12 bases match TRBD1. With 4 bases clipped from V and 6 bases from J, the junction kept 14 bases outside the gene matches. The CDR3 totals 18 residues. Germline CDR1 reads SGHDT; CDR2 reads YYEEEE. The CDR3 bases are TGTGCCAGCAGCCTGGGACAGGGGGCAATTCAGGTCACTCAGCCCCAGCATTTT. It is translated as CASSLGQGAIQVTQPQHF. Complete variable domain (other parts from reference TRBV5-6 and TRBJ1-5): DAGVTQSPTHLIKTRGQQVTLRCSPKSGHDTVSWYQQALGQGPQFIFQYYEEEERQRGNFPDRFSGHQFPNYSSELNVNALLLGDSALYLCASSLGQGAIQVTQPQHFGDGTRLSIL.

The chain employs TRBV12-3 or TRBV12-4 and TRBJ2-1; 8 bases are a match to TRBD1. J was trimmed by 15 bases and V by 2 bases; bases with no gene match: 9. The CDR3 spans 13 residues. The CDR3 loop is CASSLIGQGSAFF. The CDR3 DNA reads as TGTGCCAGCAGTTTAATCGGACAGGGTTCGGCGTTCTTC.

The V call is TRBV2, the J call TRBJ1-4; TRBD1 agrees at 7 bases. The CDR3 runs to 15 residues. The germline V gene has CDR1 SNHLY and CDR2 FYNNEI. The J segment lost 3 bases and the V segment lost 6 bases, leaving 7 bases of the junction unmatched. The CDR3 DNA follows: TGTGCCAGCAGAGCGACAGGGTCTGCTAATGAAAAACTGTTTTTT. This codes for CASRATGSANEKLFF.

In DNA form, the CDR3 reads TGTGCCAGCAGTTATCGGGGTGGATCCTACGAGCAGTACTTC. Its translation: CASSYRGGSYEQYF. This chain connects TRBV27 to TRBJ2-7; D is perhaps TRBD2 (5 bases). The CDR3 covers 14 residues. V shed 4 bases and J shed 1 base, with 11 bases lying between them. CDR1 and CDR2 (germline): MNHEY, SMNVEV (reference sequence).

V usage is TRBV30 and J usage is TRBJ2-3, with TRBD2 matching over 12 bases. The CDR3 sequence is 15 residues long. Germline values: CDR1 GTSNPN, CDR2 SVGIG (reference sequence). CDR3: CASGTSGLSTDTQYF. In DNA, the CDR3 is TGTGCTTCCGGGACTAGCGGGCTTAGCACAGATACGCAGTATTTT.

V usage is TRBV19 and J usage is TRBJ1-5; the match to TRBD1 covers 11 bases. The germline gives CDR1 LNHDA, CDR2 SQIVND (reference sequence). The CDR3 contains 15 residues. V shed 7 bases, J shed 7 bases, and the junction held 9 bases outside the gene matches. CDR3 amino acids: CASTRTGGAGQPQHF. CDR3 sequence (DNA): TGTGCCAGTACCCGGACAGGGGGCGCGGGGCAGCCCCAGCATTTT.

This rearrangement joins TRBV10-3 to TRBJ2-3; 8 bases match TRBD2. Germline assignment: CDR1 ENHRY and CDR2 SYGVKD. With 1 base clipped from V and 5 bases from J, the junction kept 11 bases outside the gene matches. The CDR3 covers 17 residues. CDR3 loop: CAISELGAGGQKDTQYF. The CDR3 region has the DNA TGTGCCATCAGTGAGTTGGGTGCGGGGGGCCAGAAAGATACGCAGTATTTT.

V and J are TRBV10-3 and TRBJ1-2; D perhaps matches TRBD1 (5 bases). The CDR3 runs to 14 residues. With 7 bases removed from V and 1 base from J, the gap between germline ends came to 13 bases. Germline loops: CDR1 ENHRY, CDR2 SYGVKD. The CDR3 loop reads CAINGQPYNYGYTF. In nucleotides, the CDR3 is TGTGCCATCAACGGACAACCCTATAACTATGGCTACACCTTC.

A remark on this clone: This specimen includes other DNA sequences encoding the same CDR3. The rearrangement uses TRBV2 and TRBJ2-7, with D perhaps matching TRBD1 (5 bases). Trimming took off 4 bases at V and 3 bases at J, with 10 bases between the two ends. The germline gives CDR1 SNHLY, CDR2 FYNNEI. The CDR3 is made up of 13 amino acids. CDR3 loop: CASSVDRSYEQYF. In nucleotides, the CDR3 is TGTGCCAGCAGTGTCGACAGAAGCTACGAGCAGTACTTC.

This clone was detected once. The CDR3 bases are TGTGCCAGCAGCTTAGGCGGGGGGATGAACACTGAAGCTTTCTTT. Residues: CASSLGGGMNTEAFF. The genes are TRBV7-2 and TRBJ1-1; the D gene is possibly TRBD1 (5 bases). The germline gives CDR1 SGHTA, CDR2 FQGNSA. The germline V and J ends were trimmed by 1 base and 0 bases, with 9 bases remaining between them. The CDR3 sequence is 15 residues long.